The rows below give T cell receptor beta chains drawn from one sample of a study of T cells in Graves' hyperthyroidism and ophthalmopathy. Each CDR3 protein is one row after TCRdb ran MiXCR on the multiplex PCR reads. The repertoire holds hundreds of thousands of distinct CDR3 sequences, with 13% as singletons. What was sequenced was blood. The receptors stem from a woman aged 18-30 years with Graves' hyperthyroidism. Both conserved end residues are part of each CDR3. Fields, in order: clone size, CDR3 length, J gene, V gene, D gene, CDR3 protein, CDR3 DNA. The D gene is left open where the match is weak. Rows give clone size only sometimes, using once, few, many, or a class for an expanded clone.

clone_size: few
cdr3_length: 15
j_call: TRBJ1-4
v_call: TRBV7-9
d_call: .
cdr3_aa: CASSPLTSGVEKLFF
cdr3_nt: TGTGCCAGCAGCCCATTAACTTCAGGGGTGGAGAAACTGTTTTTT

clone_size: many
cdr3_length: 13
j_call: TRBJ1-3
v_call: TRBV7-9
d_call: .
cdr3_aa: CASSFSPGNTIYF
cdr3_nt: TGTGCCAGCAGCTTTAGCCCTGGAAACACCATATATTTT

clone_size: few
cdr3_length: 16
j_call: TRBJ1-3
v_call: TRBV3-1
d_call: .
cdr3_aa: CASSQGVMNSGNTIYF
cdr3_nt: TGTGCCAGCAGCCAAGGGGTCATGAACTCTGGAAACACCATATATTTT

clone_size: many
cdr3_length: 11
j_call: TRBJ2-7
v_call: TRBV28
d_call: TRBD2
cdr3_aa: CASSSGGLGYF
cdr3_nt: TGTGCCAGCAGTTCCGGGGGGTTGGGGTACTTC

clone_size: many
cdr3_length: 16
j_call: TRBJ2-7
v_call: TRBV3-1
d_call: TRBD1
cdr3_aa: CASSRVPGQGWDEQYF
cdr3_nt: TGTGCCAGCAGCCGGGTACCGGGACAGGGCTGGGACGAGCAGTACTTC

clone_size: many
cdr3_length: 15
j_call: TRBJ2-7
v_call: TRBV20-1
d_call: .
cdr3_aa: CSARGTRNSAYEQYF
cdr3_nt: TGCAGTGCTAGAGGGACTCGGAACAGTGCCTACGAGCAGTACTTC

clone_size: many
cdr3_length: 15
j_call: TRBJ1-5
v_call: TRBV6-1
d_call: TRBD1
cdr3_aa: CASSFGGQGYQPQHF
cdr3_nt: TGTGCCAGCAGTTTCGGGGGACAGGGATATCAGCCCCAGCATTTT

clone_size: .
cdr3_length: 15
j_call: TRBJ2-1
v_call: TRBV4-3
d_call: .
cdr3_aa: CASSPDGSLYNEQFF
cdr3_nt: TGCGCCAGCAGCCCAGATGGGTCCCTCTACAATGAGCAGTTCTTC

clone_size: .
cdr3_length: 15
j_call: TRBJ2-3
v_call: TRBV7-9
d_call: TRBD1
cdr3_aa: CASSLTGQGTDTQYF
cdr3_nt: TGTGCCAGCAGCTTAACTGGACAGGGCACAGATACGCAGTATTTT

clone_size: many
cdr3_length: 13
j_call: TRBJ1-6
v_call: TRBV27
d_call: .
cdr3_aa: CASSLWGGSPLHF
cdr3_nt: TGTGCCAGCAGTTTATGGGGTGGTTCACCCCTCCACTTT

clone_size: many
cdr3_length: 14
j_call: TRBJ2-7
v_call: TRBV7-2
d_call: TRBD2
cdr3_aa: CASRPSGGSYEQYF
cdr3_nt: TGTGCCAGCAGACCGTCGGGGGGGAGCTACGAGCAGTACTTC

clone_size: many
cdr3_length: 15
j_call: TRBJ1-1
v_call: TRBV7-2
d_call: .
cdr3_aa: CASSLVLGMNTEAFF
cdr3_nt: TGTGCCAGCAGCTTAGTTCTGGGGATGAACACTGAAGCTTTCTTT

clone_size: .
cdr3_length: 16
j_call: TRBJ1-2
v_call: TRBV5-4
d_call: .
cdr3_aa: CASSRGQSTQNYGYTF
cdr3_nt: TGTGCCAGCAGTCGCGGACAGAGCACTCAAAACTATGGCTACACCTTC

clone_size: .
cdr3_length: 16
j_call: TRBJ2-1
v_call: TRBV4-1
d_call: .
cdr3_aa: CASSHLGAGVYNEQFF
cdr3_nt: TGCGCCAGCAGCCACTTGGGAGCGGGTGTGTACAATGAGCAGTTCTTC

clone_size: many
cdr3_length: 16
j_call: TRBJ2-3
v_call: TRBV9
d_call: TRBD2
cdr3_aa: CASSPRGSGRTDTQYF
cdr3_nt: TGTGCCAGCAGCCCGCGGGGGAGCGGCCGCACAGATACGCAGTATTTT

clone_size: many
cdr3_length: 16
j_call: TRBJ1-4
v_call: TRBV5-1
d_call: .
cdr3_aa: CASSSTVEGGGEKLFF
cdr3_nt: TGCGCCAGCAGCTCCACCGTGGAAGGGGGAGGTGAAAAACTGTTTTTT

clone_size: .
cdr3_length: 17
j_call: TRBJ1-3
v_call: TRBV7-8
d_call: .
cdr3_aa: CASSSRAGVASGNTIYF
cdr3_nt: TGTGCCAGCAGCTCTCGCGCGGGGGTAGCATCTGGAAACACCATATATTTT

clone_size: many
cdr3_length: 13
j_call: TRBJ1-2
v_call: TRBV4-1
d_call: .
cdr3_aa: CASSHETGYGYTF
cdr3_nt: TGCGCCAGCAGCCACGAGACAGGCTATGGCTACACCTTC

clone_size: many
cdr3_length: 13
j_call: TRBJ1-2
v_call: TRBV28
d_call: TRBD1
cdr3_aa: CASSFSSGGGYTF
cdr3_nt: TGTGCCAGCAGTTTCTCGTCAGGGGGTGGATACACCTTC

clone_size: many
cdr3_length: 17
j_call: TRBJ2-5
v_call: TRBV2
d_call: .
cdr3_aa: CASSGVVGQEGQETQYF
cdr3_nt: TGTGCCAGCAGTGGCGTGGTGGGTCAGGAGGGACAAGAGACCCAGTACTTC

clone_size: many
cdr3_length: 16
j_call: TRBJ2-7
v_call: TRBV6-2/TRBV6-3
d_call: .
cdr3_aa: CASSSTGIGGHYEQYF
cdr3_nt: TGTGCCAGCAGCTCCACCGGGATTGGCGGACACTACGAGCAGTACTTC

clone_size: many
cdr3_length: 13
j_call: TRBJ2-5
v_call: TRBV6-2/TRBV6-3
d_call: .
cdr3_aa: CASSYLFQETQYF
cdr3_nt: TGTGCCAGCAGTTACTTGTTTCAAGAGACCCAGTACTTC

clone_size: many
cdr3_length: 15
j_call: TRBJ2-1
v_call: TRBV27
d_call: TRBD1
cdr3_aa: CASSLGTGYYNEQFF
cdr3_nt: TGTGCCAGCAGTCTCGGGACAGGGTACTACAATGAGCAGTTCTTC

clone_size: many
cdr3_length: 20
j_call: TRBJ2-5
v_call: TRBV6-2/TRBV6-3
d_call: TRBD2
cdr3_aa: CASSYPDRILLAGSEETQYF
cdr3_nt: TGTGCCAGCAGTTACCCCGACCGTATTTTACTAGCGGGATCTGAGGAGACCCAGTACTTC

clone_size: many
cdr3_length: 16
j_call: TRBJ1-5
v_call: TRBV28
d_call: TRBD1
cdr3_aa: CASSGPGQGVVQPQHF
cdr3_nt: TGTGCCAGCAGTGGACCGGGACAGGGGGTTGTTCAGCCCCAGCATTTT

clone_size: many
cdr3_length: 14
j_call: TRBJ2-2
v_call: TRBV11-3
d_call: .
cdr3_aa: CASSLQANTGELFF
cdr3_nt: TGTGCCAGCAGCTTACAGGCGAACACCGGGGAGCTGTTTTTT

clone_size: many
cdr3_length: 15
j_call: TRBJ1-1
v_call: TRBV2
d_call: .
cdr3_aa: CASSSTALMNTEAFF
cdr3_nt: TGTGCCAGCAGTTCGACGGCCCTAATGAACACTGAAGCTTTCTTT

clone_size: few
cdr3_length: 16
j_call: TRBJ2-2
v_call: TRBV18
d_call: .
cdr3_aa: CASSNPEGKNTGELFF
cdr3_nt: TGTGCCAGCTCAAATCCAGAGGGAAAAAACACCGGGGAGCTGTTTTTT

clone_size: many
cdr3_length: 13
j_call: TRBJ2-1
v_call: TRBV20-1
d_call: .
cdr3_aa: CSAAHREYNEQFF
cdr3_nt: TGCAGTGCTGCACACAGGGAGTACAATGAGCAGTTCTTC

clone_size: many
cdr3_length: 13
j_call: TRBJ2-7
v_call: TRBV10-3
d_call: .
cdr3_aa: CAITFHSTYEQYF
cdr3_nt: TGTGCCATCACTTTTCACTCAACCTACGAGCAGTACTTC

clone_size: .
cdr3_length: 18
j_call: TRBJ1-2
v_call: TRBV20-1
d_call: TRBD1
cdr3_aa: CSARAGGTGGAEGYGYTF
cdr3_nt: TGCAGTGCTAGAGCAGGGGGGACAGGGGGCGCGGAAGGCTATGGCTACACCTTC

clone_size: .
cdr3_length: 15
j_call: TRBJ2-1
v_call: TRBV9
d_call: .
cdr3_aa: CASSLGGASYNEQFF
cdr3_nt: TGTGCCAGCAGCCTCGGGGGAGCCTCCTACAATGAGCAGTTCTTC

clone_size: .
cdr3_length: 16
j_call: TRBJ1-1
v_call: TRBV5-1
d_call: .
cdr3_aa: CASSLRQLSLEAEAFF
cdr3_nt: TGCGCCAGCAGCTTGCGCCAGCTATCGCTGGAGGCTGAAGCTTTCTTT

clone_size: many
cdr3_length: 13
j_call: TRBJ1-2
v_call: TRBV11-2
d_call: .
cdr3_aa: CASSRGLDYGYTF
cdr3_nt: TGTGCCAGCAGCCGCGGTCTTGACTATGGCTACACCTTC

clone_size: .
cdr3_length: 15
j_call: TRBJ2-7
v_call: TRBV5-8
d_call: TRBD2
cdr3_aa: CASSFGTSGSDEQYF
cdr3_nt: TGTGCCAGCAGCTTCGGGACTAGCGGGAGCGACGAGCAGTACTTC

clone_size: many
cdr3_length: 17
j_call: TRBJ2-7
v_call: TRBV25-1
d_call: .
cdr3_aa: CASSENIRDRPHYEQYF
cdr3_nt: TGTGCCAGCAGTGAAAACATCCGGGACCGACCCCACTACGAGCAGTACTTC

clone_size: .
cdr3_length: 19
j_call: TRBJ2-5
v_call: TRBV28
d_call: TRBD2
cdr3_aa: CASSPNSGLAGWGRETQYF
cdr3_nt: TGTGCCAGCAGCCCCAATAGCGGACTAGCGGGCTGGGGACGGGAGACCCAGTACTTC

clone_size: many
cdr3_length: 12
j_call: TRBJ2-7
v_call: TRBV7-8
d_call: .
cdr3_aa: CASSWPGTEQYF
cdr3_nt: TGTGCCAGCAGCTGGCCGGGCACCGAGCAGTACTTC

clone_size: few
cdr3_length: 14
j_call: TRBJ2-3
v_call: TRBV11-2
d_call: .
cdr3_aa: CASIQSGGADTQYF
cdr3_nt: TGTGCCAGCATCCAATCGGGGGGCGCAGATACGCAGTATTTT

clone_size: .
cdr3_length: 17
j_call: TRBJ2-1
v_call: TRBV11-2
d_call: TRBD2
cdr3_aa: CASSLDLLLAGVHEQFF
cdr3_nt: TGTGCCAGCAGCTTAGATCTACTACTAGCGGGAGTTCATGAGCAGTTCTTC

clone_size: many
cdr3_length: 14
j_call: TRBJ1-2
v_call: TRBV11-2
d_call: TRBD1
cdr3_aa: CASSWDSFNYGYTF
cdr3_nt: TGTGCCAGCAGCTGGGACAGCTTTAACTATGGCTACACCTTC

clone_size: many
cdr3_length: 15
j_call: TRBJ2-1
v_call: TRBV6-4
d_call: TRBD2
cdr3_aa: CASSEEETSGDEQFF
cdr3_nt: TGTGCCAGCAGTGAGGAGGAAACTAGCGGCGATGAGCAGTTCTTC